A selection of T cell receptor beta chains follows, all from one sample in a study of cytomegalovirus exposure and HLA in healthy donors. Libraries were prepared by immunoSEQ multiplex PCR; TCRdb keeps only in-frame clonotypes and omits some of them. The sample holds around 200,000 clones, 80% to 90% seen once. The sample comprised PBMCs. The receptor source for this set is a woman in her late teens or twenties in good health and CMV-seronegative. Each CDR3 is given with its conserved first and last residue. Each record gives: V gene, J gene, D gene, clone size, CDR3 length, CDR3 DNA, CDR3 protein. D genes are given only for firm matches. Size is stated for part of the rows, as once, few or many counts, or as a class when the clone is expanded.

TRBV4-3	TRBJ1-2	-	-	16	TGCGCCAGCAGCCAAGATACGCCGGGACTGCCGGGTGGCTACACCTTC	CASSQDTPGLPGGYTF
TRBV14	TRBJ1-4	-	-	13	TGTGCCTCTGGGAGGGCAACTAATGAAAAACTGTTTTTT	CASGRATNEKLFF
TRBV9	TRBJ1-1	-	-	13	TGTGCCAGCAGCGTAGCAGGGGTCCCTGAAGCTTTCTTT	CASSVAGVPEAFF
TRBV11-3	TRBJ2-1	-	-	15	TGTGCCAGCAGCTTGGGCGGGACGCTAGGTAATGAGCAGTTCTTC	CASSLGGTLGNEQFF
TRBV29-1	TRBJ1-1	TRBD1	few	17	TGCAGCGAAGTGACAGGGAGAGGCCTTGGGATGAACACTGAAGCTTTCTTT	CSEVTGRGLGMNTEAFF
TRBV11-2	TRBJ1-2	TRBD1	once	15	TGTGCCAGCAGCTTAGGGGCCGGGACAGGCTATGGCTACACCTTC	CASSLGAGTGYGYTF
TRBV28	TRBJ1-2	-	-	13	TGTGCCAGCAGTTTACGACATAACTATGGCTACACCTTC	CASSLRHNYGYTF
TRBV30	TRBJ1-1	-	-	14	TGTGCCCGGAGTTGGGAGAATATGAACACTGAAGCTTTCTTT	CARSWENMNTEAFF
TRBV6-5	TRBJ1-2	-	-	13	TGTGCCAGCAGTTACGGGGCAGGGCTCGGCTACACCTTC	CASSYGAGLGYTF
TRBV4-1	TRBJ2-3	TRBD2	once	18	TGCGCCAGCCGCCAAGTCGAGACTAGCGGGGGGGTTTCGGCTACGCAGTATTTT	CASRQVETSGGVSATQYF
TRBV4-1	TRBJ2-1	TRBD2	-	17	TGCGCCAGCAGCCAAGATGGCGGTAGCGGGGGGTTCTATGAGCAGTTCTTC	CASSQDGGSGGFYEQFF
TRBV7-9	TRBJ2-1	TRBD2	-	16	TGTGCCAGCAGCCGGACTAGCGGGAGGGTGGGAGATGAGCAGTTCTTC	CASSRTSGRVGDEQFF
TRBV27	TRBJ2-1	TRBD2	-	15	TGTGCCAGCAGTTCTGAACTAGCGGGAATCAATGAGCAGTTCTTC	CASSSELAGINEQFF
TRBV18	TRBJ2-5	-	-	13	TGTGCCAGCTCCGCGAGGCAGACAGAGACCCAGTACTTC	CASSARQTETQYF
TRBV6-1	TRBJ1-4	-	-	14	TGTGCCAGCAGCGGATGGGGGCGGAGTGAAAAACTGTTTTTT	CASSGWGRSEKLFF
TRBV6-6	TRBJ1-1	-	few	12	TGTGCCAGCAGTAGCACAGGTTGTGAAGCTTTCTTT	CASSSTGCEAFF
TRBV15	TRBJ2-2	TRBD1	-	16	TGTGCCACCAGCTCTCGGGACAGGGGCATTCCCGGGGAGCTGTTTTTT	CATSSRDRGIPGELFF
TRBV5-1	TRBJ1-4	TRBD1	-	15	TGCGCCAGCAGCCCCTCAGGGACAGCTAATGAAAAACTGTTTTTT	CASSPSGTANEKLFF
TRBV19	TRBJ2-7	-	-	15	TGTGCCAGTAGTATGGGTCGTGCGGGTAACTACGGGCAGTACTTC	CASSMGRAGNYGQYF
TRBV6-1	TRBJ2-7	TRBD2	-	14	TGTGCCAGCAGTGCTCGGGAGGACACCTACGAGCAGTACTTC	CASSAREDTYEQYF
TRBV18	TRBJ2-7	-	-	17	TGTGCCAGCTCCCTAAACGCCCCAGGGAGGGGGTCCTACGAGCAGTACTTC	CASSLNAPGRGSYEQYF
TRBV7-9	TRBJ2-2	-	-	18	TGTGCCAGCAGCGTCTCGAGTTACGCCCCCGCGAACACCGGGGAGCTGTTTTTT	CASSVSSYAPANTGELFF
TRBV27	TRBJ2-7	-	-	14	TGTGCCAGCGGGCCCAGGGCTGTCCCCTACGAGCAGTACTTC	CASGPRAVPYEQYF
TRBV13	TRBJ2-2	TRBD2	-	18	TGTGCCAGCAGCTTACTCCTAGCGGGGGGTCCGAACACCGGGGAGCTGTTTTTT	CASSLLLAGGPNTGELFF
TRBV19	TRBJ2-1	-	-	14	TGTGCCAGTAGTATGGGCCAAGACTACAATGAGCAGTTCTTC	CASSMGQDYNEQFF
TRBV4-1	TRBJ2-7	TRBD2	once	17	TGCGCCAGCAGCCAAGATGATAGTCGGCTAGCGGCCTACGAGCAGTACTTC	CASSQDDSRLAAYEQYF
TRBV4-1	TRBJ2-1	-	-	18	TGCGCCAGCAGCCAAGCCCCGCCTAGCGTAAACTCCTACAATGAGCAGTTCTTC	CASSQAPPSVNSYNEQFF
TRBV11-2	TRBJ1-2	-	-	16	TGTGCCAGCAGCCGACCCCGGACAGTAGCGACCTATGGCTACACCTTC	CASSRPRTVATYGYTF
TRBV4-2	TRBJ2-5	TRBD2	-	18	TGTGCCAGCAGCCAAGAATTCGAAGCGGGAGGGTACCAAGAGACCCAGTACTTC	CASSQEFEAGGYQETQYF
TRBV23-1	TRBJ2-7	-	-	17	TGCGCCAGGGGTCCGGATAACATGGGCGATCACTCCTACGAGCAGTACTTC	CARGPDNMGDHSYEQYF
TRBV4-1	TRBJ2-2	-	-	14	TGCGCCAGCAGGAGAGAGGTGAACACCGGGGAGCTGTTTTTT	CASRREVNTGELFF